These T cell receptor beta chains were read from a single sample in a study of Ad26.COV2.S vaccination and SARS-CoV-2 variants. Profiled with immunoSEQ multiplex PCR; TCRdb holds only in-frame clones, not every one. The table shows approximately 500,000 clones, with roughly 85% occurring only once. The material sequenced was peripheral blood, taken in a trial of Ad26.COV2.S vaccine versus placebo. These receptors were obtained from a person aged 18-60 years who received the Ad26.COV2.S COVID-19 vaccine or a placebo. CDR3s include the opening cysteine and the closing phenylalanine or tryptophan. A clone size is listed for some rows: how often the clone was seen (once, few, many), or a class if it is expanded.

v_gene: TRBV19
j_gene: TRBJ1-1
abundance: -
CDR3aa: CASKGGNKNTEAFF

v_gene: TRBV3-1/TRBV3-2
j_gene: TRBJ2-1
abundance: -
CDR3aa: CASSRGLVHNEQFF

v_gene: TRBV7-9
j_gene: TRBJ1-4
abundance: -
CDR3aa: CASSLDGATNEKLFF

v_gene: TRBV3-1/TRBV3-2
j_gene: TRBJ2-7
abundance: -
CDR3aa: CASSRSGRRAYEQYF

v_gene: TRBV5-6
j_gene: TRBJ2-7
abundance: -
CDR3aa: CASSLGTSLSNYEQYF

v_gene: TRBV7-2
j_gene: TRBJ1-5
abundance: -
CDR3aa: CASSLVQGSNQPQHF

v_gene: TRBV7-8
j_gene: TRBJ2-1
abundance: few
CDR3aa: CASSLQGNEQFF

v_gene: TRBV24-1
j_gene: TRBJ2-1
abundance: -
CDR3aa: CATKWDNEQFF

v_gene: TRBV7-9
j_gene: TRBJ2-3
abundance: -
CDR3aa: CASSPSGRRDPTDTQYF

v_gene: TRBV9
j_gene: TRBJ2-1
abundance: -
CDR3aa: CASSVVPSGGGEQFF

v_gene: TRBV30
j_gene: TRBJ2-1
abundance: -
CDR3aa: CAWNPLAGVGEQFF

v_gene: TRBV4-3
j_gene: TRBJ2-3
abundance: once
CDR3aa: CASSQLAGDIDTQYF

v_gene: TRBV18
j_gene: TRBJ1-1
abundance: -
CDR3aa: CASSLDGFHPNTEAFF

v_gene: TRBV3-1/TRBV3-2
j_gene: TRBJ2-6
abundance: -
CDR3aa: CASSQDSGANVLTF

v_gene: TRBV19
j_gene: TRBJ2-1
abundance: -
CDR3aa: CASSIGGASGLPYNEQFF

v_gene: TRBV4-3
j_gene: TRBJ1-2
abundance: -
CDR3aa: CASSQDYEGLGGYTF

v_gene: TRBV19
j_gene: TRBJ2-1
abundance: once
CDR3aa: CASSPPVRSGVFF

v_gene: TRBV3-1/TRBV3-2
j_gene: TRBJ2-7
abundance: -
CDR3aa: CASSQTFLAGPSEQYF

v_gene: TRBV6-5
j_gene: TRBJ2-7
abundance: -
CDR3aa: CASCGGTYEQYF

v_gene: TRBV4-2
j_gene: TRBJ1-3
abundance: -
CDR3aa: CASSQDFGGGNTIYF

v_gene: TRBV5-1
j_gene: TRBJ2-3
abundance: -
CDR3aa: CASTPRPSGGTGTDTQYF

v_gene: TRBV19
j_gene: TRBJ2-1
abundance: -
CDR3aa: CASSTRLATYNEQFF

v_gene: TRBV5-4
j_gene: TRBJ2-7
abundance: -
CDR3aa: CASSLAAAGDPLYEQYF

v_gene: TRBV29-1
j_gene: TRBJ2-3
abundance: -
CDR3aa: CSARRGGNTQYF

v_gene: TRBV28
j_gene: TRBJ2-7
abundance: few
CDR3aa: CASSYRGLGEQYF

v_gene: TRBV27
j_gene: TRBJ2-3
abundance: -
CDR3aa: CASSFLTSGRTDTQYF

v_gene: TRBV6-5
j_gene: TRBJ1-2
abundance: -
CDR3aa: CASSFLGGLSGYTF